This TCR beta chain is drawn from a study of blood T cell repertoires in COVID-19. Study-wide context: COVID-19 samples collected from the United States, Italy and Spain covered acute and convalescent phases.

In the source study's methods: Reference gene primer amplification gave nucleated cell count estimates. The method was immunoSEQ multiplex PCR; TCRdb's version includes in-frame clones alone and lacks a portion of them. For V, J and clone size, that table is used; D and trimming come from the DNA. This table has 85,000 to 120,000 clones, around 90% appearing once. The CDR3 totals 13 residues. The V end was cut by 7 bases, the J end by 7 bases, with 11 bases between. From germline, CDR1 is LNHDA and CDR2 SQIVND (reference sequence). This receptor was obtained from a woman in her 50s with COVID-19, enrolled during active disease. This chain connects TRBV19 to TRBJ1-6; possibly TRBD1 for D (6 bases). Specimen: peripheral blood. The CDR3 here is CASNSRGNSPLHF. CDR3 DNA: TGTGCCAGTAATTCCAGGGGAAATTCACCCCTCCACTTT.